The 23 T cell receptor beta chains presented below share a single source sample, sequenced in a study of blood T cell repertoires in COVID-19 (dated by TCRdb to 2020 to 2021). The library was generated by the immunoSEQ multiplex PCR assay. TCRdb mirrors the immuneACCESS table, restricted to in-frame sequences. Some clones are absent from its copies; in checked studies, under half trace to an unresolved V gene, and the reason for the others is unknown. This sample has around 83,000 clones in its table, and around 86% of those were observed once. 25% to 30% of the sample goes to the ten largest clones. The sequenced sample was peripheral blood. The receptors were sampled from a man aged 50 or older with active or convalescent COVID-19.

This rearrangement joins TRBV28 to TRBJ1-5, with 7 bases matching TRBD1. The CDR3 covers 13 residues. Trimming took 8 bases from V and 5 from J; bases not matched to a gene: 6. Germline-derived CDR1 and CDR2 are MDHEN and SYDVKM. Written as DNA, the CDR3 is TGTGCCAGCGACCCGACAGGGTATCAGCCCCAGCATTTT. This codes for CASDPTGYQPQHF.

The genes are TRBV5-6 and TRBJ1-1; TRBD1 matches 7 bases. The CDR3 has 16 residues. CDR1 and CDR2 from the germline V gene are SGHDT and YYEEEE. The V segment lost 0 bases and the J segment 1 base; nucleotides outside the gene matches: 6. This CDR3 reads CASSLEAEGANTEAFF. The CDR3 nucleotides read TGTGCCAGCAGCTTGGAAGCAGAGGGGGCGAACACTGAAGCTTTCTTT.

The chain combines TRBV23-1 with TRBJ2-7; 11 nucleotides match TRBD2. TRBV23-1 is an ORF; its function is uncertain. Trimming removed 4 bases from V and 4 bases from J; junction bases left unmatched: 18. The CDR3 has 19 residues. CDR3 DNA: TGCGCCAGCAGTCGTGAGGTTACTAGCGGGAGCGGGTTCGTGTACGAGCAGTACTTC. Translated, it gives CASSREVTSGSGFVYEQYF.

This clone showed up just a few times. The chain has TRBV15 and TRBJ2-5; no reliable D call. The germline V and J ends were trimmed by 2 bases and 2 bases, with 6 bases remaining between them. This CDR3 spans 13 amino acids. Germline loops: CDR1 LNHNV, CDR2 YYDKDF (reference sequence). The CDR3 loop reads CATSRQIQETQYF. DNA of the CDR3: TGTGCCACCAGCAGACAGATACAAGAGACCCAGTACTTC.

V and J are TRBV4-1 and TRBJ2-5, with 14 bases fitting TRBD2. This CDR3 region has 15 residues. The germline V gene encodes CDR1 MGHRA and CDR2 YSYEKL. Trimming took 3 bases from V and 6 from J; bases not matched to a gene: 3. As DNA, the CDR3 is TGCGCCAGCAGCCAGGGGACTAGCGGGGGTCAGACCCAGTACTTC. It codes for CASSQGTSGGQTQYF.

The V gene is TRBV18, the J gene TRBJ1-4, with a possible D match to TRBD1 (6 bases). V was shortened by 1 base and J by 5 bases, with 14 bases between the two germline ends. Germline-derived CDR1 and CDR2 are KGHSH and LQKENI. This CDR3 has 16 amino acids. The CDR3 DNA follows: TGTGCCAGCTCACCACGGGTGTCAGGGGAGAATGAAAAACTGTTTTTT. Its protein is CASSPRVSGENEKLFF.

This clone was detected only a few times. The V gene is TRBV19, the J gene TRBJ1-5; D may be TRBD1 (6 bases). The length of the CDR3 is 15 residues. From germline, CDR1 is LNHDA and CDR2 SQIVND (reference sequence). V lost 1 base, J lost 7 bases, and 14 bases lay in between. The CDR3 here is CASSIGGGNRQPQHF. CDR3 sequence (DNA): TGTGCCAGTAGTATAGGCGGGGGCAATAGACAGCCCCAGCATTTT.

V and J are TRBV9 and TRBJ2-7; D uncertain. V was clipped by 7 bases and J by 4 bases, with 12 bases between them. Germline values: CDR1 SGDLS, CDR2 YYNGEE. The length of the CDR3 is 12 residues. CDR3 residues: CASSFSEYEQYF. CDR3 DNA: TGTGCCAGCTCTTTTTCAGAATACGAGCAGTACTTC.

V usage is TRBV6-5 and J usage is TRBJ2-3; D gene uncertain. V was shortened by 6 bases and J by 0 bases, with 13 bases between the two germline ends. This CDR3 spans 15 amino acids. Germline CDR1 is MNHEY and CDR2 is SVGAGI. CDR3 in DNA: TGTGCCAGCAGCCAAGGAGATTCTAGCACAGATACGCAGTATTTT. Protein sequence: CASSQGDSSTDTQYF.

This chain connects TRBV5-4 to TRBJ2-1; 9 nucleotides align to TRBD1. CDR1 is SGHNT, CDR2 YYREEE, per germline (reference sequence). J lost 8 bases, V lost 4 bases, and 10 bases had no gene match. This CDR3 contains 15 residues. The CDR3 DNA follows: TGTGCCAGCAGCACCGCCGGGACAGGGATCGATGAGCAGTTCTTC. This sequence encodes CASSTAGTGIDEQFF.

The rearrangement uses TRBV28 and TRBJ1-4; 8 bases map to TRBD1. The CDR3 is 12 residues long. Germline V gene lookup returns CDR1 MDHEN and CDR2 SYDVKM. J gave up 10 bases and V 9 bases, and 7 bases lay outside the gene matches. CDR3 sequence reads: CASGQGGGKLFF. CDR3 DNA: TGTGCCAGTGGACAGGGTGGCGGAAAACTGTTTTTT.

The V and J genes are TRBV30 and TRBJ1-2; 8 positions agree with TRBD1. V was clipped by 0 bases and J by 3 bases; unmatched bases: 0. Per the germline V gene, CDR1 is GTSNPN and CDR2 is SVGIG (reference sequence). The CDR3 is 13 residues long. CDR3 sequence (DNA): TGTGCCTGGAGTGTACAGGGGGACTATGGCTACACCTTC. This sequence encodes CAWSVQGDYGYTF. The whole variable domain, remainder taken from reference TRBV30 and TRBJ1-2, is SQTIHQWPATLVQPVGSPLSLECTVEGTSNPNLYWYRQAAGRGLQLLFYSVGIGQISSEVPQNLSASRPQDRQFILSSKKLLLSDSGFYLCAWSVQGDYGYTFGSGTRLTVV.

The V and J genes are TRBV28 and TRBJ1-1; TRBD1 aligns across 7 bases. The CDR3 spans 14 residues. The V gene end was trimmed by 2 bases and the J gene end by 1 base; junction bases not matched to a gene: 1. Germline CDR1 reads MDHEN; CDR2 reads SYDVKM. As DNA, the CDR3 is TGTGCCAGCAGTTTAAACAGGGGGAACACTGAAGCTTTCTTT. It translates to CASSLNRGNTEAFF.

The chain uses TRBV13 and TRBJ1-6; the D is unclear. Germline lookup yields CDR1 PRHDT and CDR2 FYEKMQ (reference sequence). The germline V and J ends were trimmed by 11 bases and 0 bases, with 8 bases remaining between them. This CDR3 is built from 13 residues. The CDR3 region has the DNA TGTGCCTGCCGGAGCTCCTATAATTCACCCCTCCACTTT. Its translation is CACRSSYNSPLHF.

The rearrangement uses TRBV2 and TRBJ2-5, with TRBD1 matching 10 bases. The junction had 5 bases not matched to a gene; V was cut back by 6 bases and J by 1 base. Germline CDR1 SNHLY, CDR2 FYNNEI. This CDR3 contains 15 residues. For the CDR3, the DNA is TGTGCCAGCAGGGAGGACAGGGGGTTCCAAGAGACCCAGTACTTC. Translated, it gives CASREDRGFQETQYF.

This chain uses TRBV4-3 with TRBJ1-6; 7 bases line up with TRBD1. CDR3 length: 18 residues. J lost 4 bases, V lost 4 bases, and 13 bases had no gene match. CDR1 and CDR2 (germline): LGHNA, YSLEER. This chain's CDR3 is CASSPGGRGVSYNSPLHF. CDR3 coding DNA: TGCGCCAGCAGCCCTGGGGGCAGGGGGGTTTCATATAATTCACCCCTCCACTTT.

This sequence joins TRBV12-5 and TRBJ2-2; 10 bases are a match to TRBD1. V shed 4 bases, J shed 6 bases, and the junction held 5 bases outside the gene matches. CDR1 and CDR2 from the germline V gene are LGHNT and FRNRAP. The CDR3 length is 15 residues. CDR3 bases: TGTGCTAGTGGTTGGGACAGGGGATTGTCCGGGGAGCTGTTTTTT. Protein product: CASGWDRGLSGELFF.

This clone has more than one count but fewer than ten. The CDR3 reads CASRLGTSGSTDTQYF. In nucleotides, the CDR3 is TGTGCAAGTCGCTTAGGGACTAGCGGGAGCACAGATACGCAGTATTTT. V and J are TRBV12-2 and TRBJ2-3; the table assigns TRBD2, which was not confirmed against the DNA. TRBV12-2 is designated a pseudogene. The CDR3 covers 16 residues.

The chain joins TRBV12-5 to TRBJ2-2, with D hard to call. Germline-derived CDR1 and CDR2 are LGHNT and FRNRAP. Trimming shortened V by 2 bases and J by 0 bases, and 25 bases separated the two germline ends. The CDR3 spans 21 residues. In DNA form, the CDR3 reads TGTGCTAGTGGTTTGCTCCGTTACTCAACCGTTCCTACTTCGAACACCGGGGAGCTGTTTTTT. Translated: CASGLLRYSTVPTSNTGELFF.

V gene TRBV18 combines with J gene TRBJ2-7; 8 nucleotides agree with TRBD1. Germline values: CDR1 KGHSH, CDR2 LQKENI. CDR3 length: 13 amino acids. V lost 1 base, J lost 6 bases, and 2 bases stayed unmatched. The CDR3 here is CASSPRDRGEQYF. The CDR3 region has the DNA TGTGCCAGCTCACCACGTGACAGGGGCGAGCAGTACTTC.

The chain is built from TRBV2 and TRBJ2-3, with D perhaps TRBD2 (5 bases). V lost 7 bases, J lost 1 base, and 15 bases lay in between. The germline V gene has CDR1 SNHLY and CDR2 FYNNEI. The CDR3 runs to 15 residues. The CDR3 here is CASTAYSARTDTQYF. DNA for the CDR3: TGTGCCAGCACTGCCTATAGCGCCCGCACAGATACGCAGTATTTT.

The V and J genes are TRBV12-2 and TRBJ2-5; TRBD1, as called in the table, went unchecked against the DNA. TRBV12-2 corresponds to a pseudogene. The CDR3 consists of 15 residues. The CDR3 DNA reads TGTGCAAGTCGCCTCCCTGGTGTACAACAAGAGACCCAGTACTTC. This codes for CASRLPGVQQETQYF.

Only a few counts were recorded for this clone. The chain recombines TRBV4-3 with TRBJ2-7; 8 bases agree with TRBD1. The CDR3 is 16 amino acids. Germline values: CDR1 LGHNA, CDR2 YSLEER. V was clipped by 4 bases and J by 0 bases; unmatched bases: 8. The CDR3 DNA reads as TGCGCCAGCAGCCGAGACAGGGGCACAAGCTCCTACGAGCAGTACTTC. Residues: CASSRDRGTSSYEQYF.